This is a list of T cell receptor beta chains from one sample in a study of T cells after yellow fever vaccination. TCRdb recomputed calls from the 5' RACE reads with MiXCR, one row per CDR3 protein. This sample has more than 450,000 distinct CDR3 sequences, with just over 20% found just once. The source was PBMCs, collected around 3 weeks after the first yellow fever vaccination. The receptors stem from a man between 18 and 29 years old who received the YFV17D yellow fever vaccine. CDR3s leave out the opening cysteine and the closing phenylalanine or tryptophan.

v_gene: TRBV28; CDR3aa: ASSRTVRIWEQY
v_gene: TRBV15; CDR3aa: ATSRDYFPGEGYT
v_gene: TRBV9; CDR3aa: ASSVDNSNQPQH
v_gene: TRBV4-3; CDR3aa: ASSQDYGFGGGPSTDTQY
v_gene: TRBV3-1; CDR3aa: ASSQGQELF
v_gene: TRBV4-3; CDR3aa: ASSQGTRTGNIQY
v_gene: TRBV30; CDR3aa: AWSVRDRDTAQY
v_gene: TRBV7-9; CDR3aa: ASSLGVPGRDTQY
v_gene: TRBV5-1; CDR3aa: ASSSRDSPNTGELF
v_gene: TRBV7-2; CDR3aa: ASSFDLAGGADTQY
v_gene: TRBV5-5; CDR3aa: ASSLIPGQGGQPQH